This T cell receptor (beta chain) was documented in a study of T cell repertoires in cytomegalovirus infection. Turning to the study itself: Researchers turned to recently identified HLA-C-restricted CMV epitopes as well as well-studied HLA-B-restricted ones. CMV infection plus the matching HLA type was flagged by public TCR beta signatures. General study findings and limits: The ex vivo response showed dominance by HLA-C-restricted CMV-specific TCR beta clonotypes. Cumulative public TCR beta family frequency identified CMV carriers with the relevant HLA.

The CDR3 covers 13 residues. V dropped 2 bases and J dropped 2 bases, with 4 bases sitting between them. CDR1 and CDR2 from the germline V gene are MNHEY and SVGEGT. TCRdb re-called the reads with MiXCR, one entry per CDR3 protein. The sample consists of 750,000 to 950,000 distinct CDR3 sequences, roughly 29% of them appearing once. As for this clonotype: Its antigen is unidentified.

This chain connects TRBV6-2 or TRBV6-3 to TRBJ2-1, with D hard to call. The starting material was cultured CD8+ T cells from PBMCs, obtained from culture after CMV antigen stimulation. The receptor was isolated from a human donor in good health (CMV status not recorded). Some clones in this sample may be carry-over from other donors' samples. CDR3 protein: CASSYAAYNEQFF. CDR3 bases: TGTGCCAGCAGTTACGCAGCCTACAATGAGCAGTTCTTC.